This T cell receptor (beta chain) was sequenced in a study of T cell responses to AZD1222 COVID-19 vaccine. The CDR3 extends over 17 amino acids. Trimming cost V 4 bases and J 0 bases; bases outside gene matches: 9. The germline CDR1 and CDR2 sequences are SEHNR and FQNEAQ (reference sequence). Both about-4-week and about-12-week second-dose recipients were combined. Study results and caveats: With two AZD1222 doses given, Spike-specific TCR breadth and depth both rose.

About this clone: The antigen remains unidentified.

Measured with immunoSEQ multiplex PCR; TCRdb has only the in-frame clones, and not every one. The sample records roughly 170,000 clones, approximately 94% being singletons. Sequenced material: peripheral blood, taken 28 days after the second AZD1222 dose. The clonotype was recovered from an adult who received the AZD1222 COVID-19 vaccine. The chain has TRBV7-9 and TRBJ2-3; 8 bases align to TRBD1. This CDR3 is CASSSTRTGPSTDTQYF. In DNA, the CDR3 is TGTGCCAGCAGCTCGACCCGGACAGGGCCCAGCACAGATACGCAGTATTTT.